This TCR beta chain was retrieved from a study of OX40 agonist ivuxolimab in advanced cancers. Sampled blood was obtained at baseline, cycle 4 day 1, and cycle 7 day 1. This CDR3 region has 13 residues. Between the trimmed V and J ends, which lost 0 bases and 9 bases, there was a span of 11 bases. CDR1 MNHEY and CDR2 SMNVEV come from the germline V gene (reference sequence). This clone was seen a handful of times. As yet, its antigen is unknown. Whole-study findings and limits: Antigen specificity remained undetermined for the expanded peripheral T cells. The 0.1-3.0 mg/kg partial responders had among the lowest clonal expansion.

Sequenced by immunoSEQ multiplex PCR; TCRdb stores in-frame clones only, minus some. The table has roughly 63,000 clones, about 85% seen once; the top ten hold around 1.2%. The genes are TRBV27 and TRBJ1-1, with D maybe TRBD1 (6 bases). Sequenced material: CD4+ or CD8+ T cells sorted from blood, taken in a trial of the OX40 agonist ivuxolimab. This TCR derives from an adult with an advanced solid tumor such as melanoma, head and neck, liver or kidney cancer. The chain's CDR3 is CASSLSLQGKAFF. In nucleotides, the CDR3 is TGTGCCAGCAGTTTATCCTTACAGGGAAAAGCTTTCTTT.